This T cell receptor (beta chain) was profiled in a study of T-cell reconstitution after alpha-beta-depleted transplantation in children. This clonotype has a handful of counts. This CDR3 has 14 amino acids. Germline CDR1 and CDR2: GTSNPN and SVGIG (reference sequence). V lost 2 bases and J lost 5, with 13 bases in between. Unique molecular identifiers were built into the TCRbeta library. TCRdb fed the PCR reads into MiXCR, producing one record per CDR3 protein. The sample carries 800,000 to 1,000,000 distinct CDR3 sequences, less than 30% recorded once. The chain couples TRBV30 to TRBJ2-1; D is undetermined. Sequenced material: PBMCs, mostly from graft donor cells, taken 360 days after TCRalphabeta/CD19-depleted stem cell transplant. The TCR sequence derives from a boy in the first two years of life who had a stem cell transplant for SCID, so the T cells may come from the graft donor. The DNA for the CDR3 is TGTGCCTGGAGTCTCCTCCCGGCCAACAATGAGCAGTTCTTC. Its protein product is CAWSLLPANNEQFF.